This T cell receptor beta chain appears in the sequencing data of a study of T cells after posttransplantation cyclophosphamide. Looked up from germline, CDR1 is SGHKS and CDR2 is YYEKEE (reference sequence). CDR3 length: 14 amino acids. Trimming stripped 3 bases from V and 2 bases from J, with 11 bases between. TCRdb's table, derived via immunoSEQ multiplex PCR, lists solely in-frame clones and lacks some. Of around 14,000 clones in the sample, 65% to 85% are singletons; the top ten hold roughly 1.2%. Material for sequencing was memory CD4+ T cells sorted from PBMCs. The TCR sequence derives from a man aged 50 or older. The chain joins TRBV5-5 to TRBJ1-1; weak D call: TRBD1 (5 bases). The CDR3 coding sequence is TGTGCCAGCAGCTATGACAGACCCAACACTGAAGCTTTCTTT. Protein product: CASSYDRPNTEAFF. The full variable domain, with the rest looked up from reference TRBV5-5 and TRBJ1-1, is DAGVTQSPTHLIKTRGQQVTLRCSPISGHKSVSWYQQVLGQGPQFIFQYYEKEERGRGNFPDRFSARQFPNYSSELNVNALLLGDSALYLCASSYDRPNTEAFFGQGTRLTVV.